These 7 T cell receptor beta chains originate from one sample sequenced in a study of cytomegalovirus exposure and HLA in healthy donors. Only in-frame clones appear in the TCRdb table, and some are missing; sequencing was by immunoSEQ multiplex PCR. The table has about 340,000 clones, 75% to 90% seen once; the top ten hold 0.65% to 0.85%. Sequenced: PBMCs. Every receptor here comes from a woman aged 18-29 years in good health and CMV-seronegative.

V usage is TRBV29-1 and J usage is TRBJ2-7; 7 nucleotides line up with TRBD1. Per the germline V gene, CDR1 is SQVTM and CDR2 is ANQGSEA. The CDR3 covers 13 residues. The V gene end was trimmed by 6 bases and the J gene end by 1 base; junction bases not matched to a gene: 6. CDR3 sequence reads: CSVTGLTSYEQYF. Written as DNA, the CDR3 is TGCAGCGTGACAGGGCTTACTTCCTACGAGCAGTACTTC.

This chain connects TRBV6-5 to TRBJ1-2; TRBD1 agrees at 10 bases. Germline V gives CDR1 MNHEY, CDR2 SVGAGI. The CDR3 spans 15 residues. The V gene end was trimmed by 0 bases and the J gene end by 4 bases; junction bases not matched to a gene: 2. DNA for the CDR3: TGTGCCAGCAGTTACTCGGGACAGGGGATCTATGGCTACACCTTC. It specifies CASSYSGQGIYGYTF.

The chain uses TRBV7-3 and TRBJ2-1; 14 nucleotides agree with TRBD2. The CDR3 consists of 19 residues. The V gene's germline CDR1 is SGHTA and CDR2 FQGTGA. V lost 1 base and J lost 6; bases outside the gene matches: 11. The CDR3 spells CASSLNGETGTSGSNEQFF. The CDR3 DNA follows: TGTGCCAGCAGCTTAAATGGGGAAACCGGGACTAGCGGGAGCAATGAGCAGTTCTTC.

V and J are TRBV6-5 and TRBJ2-1; a weak D match, TRBD2 (6 bases). The germline V gene encodes CDR1 MNHEY and CDR2 SVGAGI. The V end was cut by 6 bases, the J end by 8 bases, with 14 bases between. This CDR3 spans 13 amino acids. For the CDR3, the DNA is TGTGCCAGCAGCCCGGTATGGGGGGATGAGCAGTTCTTC. Its protein product is CASSPVWGDEQFF.

The chain is built from TRBV5-4 and TRBJ2-2; maybe TRBD2 (6 bases). This CDR3 comprises 16 residues. The V end lost 4 bases, the J end lost 0 bases, and 13 bases lay between the germline ends. CDR1 and CDR2 from the germline V gene are SGHNT and YYREEE (reference sequence). The CDR3, as DNA: TGTGCCAGCAGCCCACCGGGGGACCCGAACACCGGGGAGCTGTTTTTT. Encoded protein: CASSPPGDPNTGELFF.

The genes are TRBV5-1 and TRBJ2-3, with 11 bases matching TRBD2. The J segment lost 4 bases and the V segment lost 2 bases, leaving 6 bases of the junction unmatched. Germline assignment: CDR1 SGHRS and CDR2 YFSETQ. The CDR3 has 16 residues. CDR3 region: CASSFQLAGESDTQYF. CDR3 DNA sequence: TGCGCCAGCAGCTTCCAACTAGCGGGAGAGTCAGATACGCAGTATTTT.

The V and J genes are TRBV28 and TRBJ1-1; the D gene is possibly TRBD1 (5 bases). This CDR3 comprises 14 residues. Trimming left V 7 bases short and J 4 bases short, with 16 bases between. CDR1 and CDR2 from the germline V gene are MDHEN and SYDVKM. CDR3 sequence: CASKLGAGGTEAFF. CDR3 in DNA: TGTGCCAGCAAGTTAGGGGCGGGGGGCACTGAAGCTTTCTTT.